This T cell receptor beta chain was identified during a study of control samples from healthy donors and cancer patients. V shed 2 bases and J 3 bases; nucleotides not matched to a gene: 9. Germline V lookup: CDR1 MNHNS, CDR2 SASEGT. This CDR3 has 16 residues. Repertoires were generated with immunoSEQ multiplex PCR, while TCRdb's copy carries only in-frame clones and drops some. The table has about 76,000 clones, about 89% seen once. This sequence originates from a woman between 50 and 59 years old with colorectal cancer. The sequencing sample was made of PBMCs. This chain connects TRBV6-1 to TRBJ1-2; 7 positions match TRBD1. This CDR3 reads CASSEIWEQGYYGYTF. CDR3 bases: TGTGCCAGCAGTGAAATTTGGGAACAGGGGTACTATGGCTACACCTTC.